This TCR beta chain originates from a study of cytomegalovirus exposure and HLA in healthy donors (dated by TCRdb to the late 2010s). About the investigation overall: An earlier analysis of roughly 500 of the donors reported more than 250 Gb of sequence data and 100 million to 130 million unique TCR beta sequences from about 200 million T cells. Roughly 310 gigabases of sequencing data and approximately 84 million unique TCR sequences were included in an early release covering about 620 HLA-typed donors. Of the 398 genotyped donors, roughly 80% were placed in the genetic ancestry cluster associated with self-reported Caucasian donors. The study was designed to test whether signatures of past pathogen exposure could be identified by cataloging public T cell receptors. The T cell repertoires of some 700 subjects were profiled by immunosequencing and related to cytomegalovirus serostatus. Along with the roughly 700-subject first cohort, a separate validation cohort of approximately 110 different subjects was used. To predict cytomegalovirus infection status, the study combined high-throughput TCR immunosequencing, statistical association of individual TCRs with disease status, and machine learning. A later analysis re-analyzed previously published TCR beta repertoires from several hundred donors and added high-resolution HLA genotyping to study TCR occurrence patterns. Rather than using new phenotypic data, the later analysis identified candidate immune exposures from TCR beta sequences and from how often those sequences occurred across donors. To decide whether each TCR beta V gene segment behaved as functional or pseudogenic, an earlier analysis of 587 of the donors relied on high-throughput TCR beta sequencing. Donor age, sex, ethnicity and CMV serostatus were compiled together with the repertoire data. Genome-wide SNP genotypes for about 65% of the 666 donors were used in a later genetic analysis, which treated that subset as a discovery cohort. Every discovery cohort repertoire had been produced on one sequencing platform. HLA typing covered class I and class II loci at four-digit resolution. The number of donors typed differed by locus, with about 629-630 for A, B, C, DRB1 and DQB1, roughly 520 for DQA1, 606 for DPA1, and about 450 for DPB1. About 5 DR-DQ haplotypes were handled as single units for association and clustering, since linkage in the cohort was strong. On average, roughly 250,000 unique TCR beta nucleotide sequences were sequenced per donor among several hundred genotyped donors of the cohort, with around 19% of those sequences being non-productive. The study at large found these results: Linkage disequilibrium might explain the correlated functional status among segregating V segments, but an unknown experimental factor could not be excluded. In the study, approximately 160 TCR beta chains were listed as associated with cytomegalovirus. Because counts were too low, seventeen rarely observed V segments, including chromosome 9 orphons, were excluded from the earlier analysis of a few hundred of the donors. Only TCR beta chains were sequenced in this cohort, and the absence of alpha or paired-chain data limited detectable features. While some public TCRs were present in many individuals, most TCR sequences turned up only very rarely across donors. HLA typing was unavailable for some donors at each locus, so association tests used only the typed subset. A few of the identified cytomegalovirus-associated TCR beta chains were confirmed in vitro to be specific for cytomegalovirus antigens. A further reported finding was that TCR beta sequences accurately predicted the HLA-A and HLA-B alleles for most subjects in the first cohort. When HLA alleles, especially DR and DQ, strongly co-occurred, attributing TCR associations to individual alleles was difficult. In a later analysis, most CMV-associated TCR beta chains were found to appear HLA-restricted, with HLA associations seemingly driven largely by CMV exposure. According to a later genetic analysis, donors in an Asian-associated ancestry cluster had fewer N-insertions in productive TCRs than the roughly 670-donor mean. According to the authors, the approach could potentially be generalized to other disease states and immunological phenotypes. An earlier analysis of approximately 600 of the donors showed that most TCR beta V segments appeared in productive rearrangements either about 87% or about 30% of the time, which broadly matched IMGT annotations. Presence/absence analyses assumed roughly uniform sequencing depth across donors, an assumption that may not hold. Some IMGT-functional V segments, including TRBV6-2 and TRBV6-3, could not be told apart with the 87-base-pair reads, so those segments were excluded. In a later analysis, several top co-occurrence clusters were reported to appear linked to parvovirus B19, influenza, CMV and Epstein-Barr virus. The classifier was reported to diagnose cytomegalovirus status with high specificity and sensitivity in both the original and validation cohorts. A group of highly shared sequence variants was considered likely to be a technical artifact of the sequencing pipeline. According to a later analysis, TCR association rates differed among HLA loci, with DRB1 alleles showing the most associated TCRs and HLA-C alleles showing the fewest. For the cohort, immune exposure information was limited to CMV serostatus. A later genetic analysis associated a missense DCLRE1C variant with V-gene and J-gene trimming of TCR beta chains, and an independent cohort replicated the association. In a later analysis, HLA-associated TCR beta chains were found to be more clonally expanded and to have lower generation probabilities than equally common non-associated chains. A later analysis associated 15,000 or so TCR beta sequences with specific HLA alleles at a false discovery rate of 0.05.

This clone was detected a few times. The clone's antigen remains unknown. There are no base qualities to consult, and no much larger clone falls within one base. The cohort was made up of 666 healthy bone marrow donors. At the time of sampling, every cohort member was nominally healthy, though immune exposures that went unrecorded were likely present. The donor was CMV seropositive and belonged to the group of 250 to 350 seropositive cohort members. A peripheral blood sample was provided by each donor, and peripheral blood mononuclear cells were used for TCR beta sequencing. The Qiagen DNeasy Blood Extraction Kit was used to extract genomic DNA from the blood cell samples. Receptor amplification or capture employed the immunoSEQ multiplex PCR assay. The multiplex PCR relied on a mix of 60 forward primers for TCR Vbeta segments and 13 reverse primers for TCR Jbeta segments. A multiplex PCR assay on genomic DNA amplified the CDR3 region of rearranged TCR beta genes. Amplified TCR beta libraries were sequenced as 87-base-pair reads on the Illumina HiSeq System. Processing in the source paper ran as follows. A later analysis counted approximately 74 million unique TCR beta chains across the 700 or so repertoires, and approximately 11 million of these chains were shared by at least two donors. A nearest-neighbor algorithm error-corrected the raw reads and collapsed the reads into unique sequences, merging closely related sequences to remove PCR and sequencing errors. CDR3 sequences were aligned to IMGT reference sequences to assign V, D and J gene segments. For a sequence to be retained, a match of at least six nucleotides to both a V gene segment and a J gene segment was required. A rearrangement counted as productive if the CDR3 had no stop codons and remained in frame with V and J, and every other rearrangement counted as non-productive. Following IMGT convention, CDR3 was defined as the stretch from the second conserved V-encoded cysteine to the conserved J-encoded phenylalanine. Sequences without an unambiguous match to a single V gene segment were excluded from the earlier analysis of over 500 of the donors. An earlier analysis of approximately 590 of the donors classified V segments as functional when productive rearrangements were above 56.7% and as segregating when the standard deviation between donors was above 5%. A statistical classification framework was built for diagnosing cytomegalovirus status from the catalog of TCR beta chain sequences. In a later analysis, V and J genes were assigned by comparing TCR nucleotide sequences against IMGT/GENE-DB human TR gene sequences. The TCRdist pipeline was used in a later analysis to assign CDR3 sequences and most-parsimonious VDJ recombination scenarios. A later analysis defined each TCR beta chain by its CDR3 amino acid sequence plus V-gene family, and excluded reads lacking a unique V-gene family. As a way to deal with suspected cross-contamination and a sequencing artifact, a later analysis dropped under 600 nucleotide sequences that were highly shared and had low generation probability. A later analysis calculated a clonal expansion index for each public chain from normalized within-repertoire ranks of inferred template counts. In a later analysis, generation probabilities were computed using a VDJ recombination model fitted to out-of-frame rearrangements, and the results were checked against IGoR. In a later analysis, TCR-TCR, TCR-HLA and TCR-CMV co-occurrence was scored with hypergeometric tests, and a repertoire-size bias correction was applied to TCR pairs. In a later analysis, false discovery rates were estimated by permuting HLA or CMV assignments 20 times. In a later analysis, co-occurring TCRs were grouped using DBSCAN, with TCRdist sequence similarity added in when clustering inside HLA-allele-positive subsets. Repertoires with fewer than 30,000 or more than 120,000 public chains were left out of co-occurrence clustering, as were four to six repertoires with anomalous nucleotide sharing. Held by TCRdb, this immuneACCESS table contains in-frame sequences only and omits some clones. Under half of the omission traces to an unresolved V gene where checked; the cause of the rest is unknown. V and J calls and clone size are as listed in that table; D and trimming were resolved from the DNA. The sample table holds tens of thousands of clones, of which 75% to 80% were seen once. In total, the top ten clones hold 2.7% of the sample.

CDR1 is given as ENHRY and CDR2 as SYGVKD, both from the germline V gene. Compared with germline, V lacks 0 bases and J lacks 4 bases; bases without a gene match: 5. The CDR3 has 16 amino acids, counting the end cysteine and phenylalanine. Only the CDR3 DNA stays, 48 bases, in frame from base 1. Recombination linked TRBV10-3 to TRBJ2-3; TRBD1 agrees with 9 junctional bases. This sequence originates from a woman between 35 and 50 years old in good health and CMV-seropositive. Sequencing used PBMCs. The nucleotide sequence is TGTGCCATCAGTGAGTCTCCGGGACAGGGATCAGATACGCAGTATTTT. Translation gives CAISESPGQGSDTQYF.